The sequence of this T cell receptor beta chain was determined in a study of blood T cell repertoires in COVID-19. Study information: Material from acute and convalescent COVID-19 was sourced from the United States, Italy and Spain. The cDNA or gDNA used as material had been derived from T cells, B-cell-depleted T cells, or PBMCs.

V trimming: 3 bases; J trimming: 0 bases; junction bases outside the gene matches: 5. CDR1 is SEHNR and CDR2 is FQNEAQ in the germline V gene (reference sequence). The CDR3 loop spans 16 amino acids. Authors' analysis steps: Reference gene primer amplification yielded estimated nucleated cell counts. The assay was immunoSEQ multiplex PCR, and TCRdb's table has in-frame clones only and misses some. The D gene and trimming were derived from the DNA, and the V and J assignments and clone size from that table. In the table there are 220,000 or so clones, 82% of which are singletons. Enrolled during active infection, Seattle patients were then followed longitudinally.

The sequence was collected from a woman of 80 years or more with COVID-19, enrolled during active disease. The sequencing sample was made of peripheral blood. V and J are TRBV7-9 and TRBJ2-3; 8 positions agree with TRBD2. The CDR3 loop is CASSLPRGGSTDTQYF. The DNA for the CDR3 is TGTGCCAGCAGCTTGCCTCGGGGGGGGAGCACAGATACGCAGTATTTT.